These 21 T cell receptor beta chains originate from one sample sequenced in a study of T cell clonality in common variable immunodeficiency. Repertoires were generated with immunoSEQ multiplex PCR, while TCRdb's copy carries only in-frame clones and drops some. The table lists about 47,000 clones, with no singletons. Sequencing was done on a sample of peripheral blood mononuclear cells. These receptor sequences come from a person between 18 and 69 years old in good health.

This clone was seen at least ten times. The read gets to within 3 residues of the CDR3 end, and the germline J gene fills in the rest. The rearrangement links TRBV19 to TRBJ2-4; 8 bases agree with TRBD1. CDR3 length equals 17 residues. Germline CDR1 LNHDA, CDR2 SQIVND (reference sequence). The V and J ends lost 4 bases and 2 bases, in that order; junction bases with no gene match: 10. The CDR3 protein is CASSTGQGRITKNIQYF. CDR3 DNA, as far as it was read: TGTGCCAGTAGTACCGGACAGGGCCGGATAACCAAAAACATT.

This clone was seen many times. Its ends do not fully match the called genes, so a read error is possible. Incomplete CDR3 DNA: TGCGCCAGCAGCCAAGTCGGTTACTACGAG. This encodes CASSQVGYYE. In full, the CDR3 reads CASSQVGYYEQYF. This chain uses TRBV4-2 with TRBJ2-7; D not certain. The CDR3 is cut off 3 residues early in the read; its end comes from the germline J gene. Germline V gives CDR1 LGHNA, CDR2 YNFKEQ. This CDR3 spans 13 amino acids.

The sample holds many counts of this clone. The CDR3 is cut off 3 residues early in the read; its end comes from the germline J gene. This chain uses TRBV20-1 with TRBJ1-4; 8 bases match TRBD1. Trimming cost V 6 bases and J 5 bases; bases outside gene matches: 5. CDR3 length: 13 residues. Germline V gene sequence: CDR1 DFQATT, CDR2 SNEGSKA (reference sequence). CDR3 DNA, as far as it was read: TGCAGTGCGCGACAGGGGTGGAATGAAAAA. It is translated as CSARQGWNEK. The whole CDR3 is CSARQGWNEKLFF.

Note on this clone: A much larger clone lies a single base off, so this may be a read error. The CDR3 is cut off 3 residues early in the read; its end comes from the germline J gene. The same CDR3 can be traced to other DNA sequences in this sample. This chain uses TRBV2 with TRBJ1-5; 9 bases fit TRBD1. Germline CDR1 and CDR2: SNHLY and FYNNEI. This CDR3 is 17 amino acids long. CDR3 residues: CASSDPFRDRARQPQHF. The DNA read from the CDR3 is TGCGCCAGCAGTGACCCCTTCCGGGACAGGGCCAGGCAGCCC.

This clone was seen at least ten times. The CDR3 end lies 3 residues beyond the end of the read and is filled in from the germline J gene. This chain connects TRBV6-1 to TRBJ2-4, with D maybe TRBD2 (6 bases). Trimming pared 2 bases from V and 5 bases from J, leaving 13 bases between. There are 15 residues in the CDR3. Germline V CDR1 and CDR2: MNHNS, SASEGT. The CDR3 bases that were read are TGTGCCAGCAGTGAACACGGGGGTTTTGAAAACATT. Protein product: CASSEHGGFENI. The whole CDR3 sequence is CASSEHGGFENIQYF.

This clone was recorded a few times. The read gets to within 3 residues of the CDR3 end, and the germline J gene fills in the rest. The V and J genes are TRBV7-2 and TRBJ2-3; possible D gene TRBD2, 6 bases. The CDR3 runs 14 residues. Germline CDR1 and CDR2: SGHTA and FQGNSA. Here the CDR3 reads CASSAVGGRETQYF. Incomplete CDR3 DNA: TGTGCCAGCAGCGCAGTGGGGGGACGGGAGACG.

This clone was detected only a few times. The CDR3 is cut off 3 residues early in the read; its end comes from the germline J gene. V is TRBV19 and J is TRBJ2-3; TRBD1 or TRBD2 may be the D gene (7 bases each). The CDR3 is 15 residues long. Germline V gene lookup returns CDR1 LNHDA and CDR2 SQIVND (reference sequence). Incomplete CDR3 DNA: TGTGCCAGTAGTATGTATCCAGGGGGAGGGCAGCCG. Translating it yields CASSMYPGGGQP. In full, the CDR3 is CASSMYPGGGQPQYF. Full variable domain (rest looked up from reference TRBV19 and TRBJ2-3): DGGITQSPKYLFRKEGQNVTLSCEQNLNHDAMYWYRQDPGQGLRLIYYSQIVNDFQKGDIAEGYSVSREKKESFPLTVTSAQKNPTAFYLCASSMYPGGGQPQYFGPGTRLTVL.

This clone appeared many times. The CDR3 sequence is CSARDFKPSGEHTYEQYF. Incomplete CDR3 DNA: TGCAGTGCTAGAGATTTTAAGCCCAGCGGGGAACATACCTACGAG. The chain combines TRBV20-1 with TRBJ2-7; 7 bases line up with TRBD2. The CDR3 end is not reached by the read, which stops 3 residues before it; the germline J gene fills it in. The length of the CDR3 is 18 residues. After removal of 0 bases from V and 2 bases from J, the junction contained 16 bases not matched to a gene. Germline CDR1 is DFQATT and CDR2 is SNEGSKA (reference sequence).

There are many counts of this clone. The part of the CDR3 DNA that was read is TGTGCCAGCAGCCCGGGGACTTACTACGAG. Its protein is CASSPGTYYE. The whole CDR3 region reads CASSPGTYYEQYF. This chain uses TRBV11-2 with TRBJ2-7, with D possibly matching TRBD2 (6 bases). The missing CDR3 end, 3 residues past where the read stops, is filled in from the germline J gene. The V and J ends lost 5 bases and 3 bases respectively, with 11 bases between them. This CDR3 region has 13 residues. CDR1 and CDR2 from the germline V gene are SGHAT and FQNNGV.

This clone was recorded many times. The read ends 3 residues before the CDR3 terminus; that terminus is restored from the germline J gene. This chain uses TRBV29-1 with TRBJ2-7; D uncertain. Trimming cost V 5 bases and J 5 bases, with 13 bases left between them. CDR3 size: 12 residues. Germline V lookup: CDR1 SQVTM, CDR2 ANQGSEA. The sequenced CDR3 bases are TGCAGCGTTTCCTCTCAGGTCAACGAG. This codes for CSVSSQVNE. The complete CDR3 reads CSVSSQVNEQYF.

Many counts were recorded for this clone. The read comes to an end 3 residues before the CDR3 does, leaving the germline J gene to fill in the end. This chain uses TRBV12-3 or TRBV12-4 with TRBJ2-7; possibly TRBD1 or TRBD2 for D (7 bases each). The CDR3 has 14 amino acids. The V end lost 6 bases, the J end lost 3 bases, and 15 bases lay between the germline ends. The covered CDR3 bases are TGTGCCAGCAGCCATGACAGGGAGGGCTACGAG. Amino acids: CASSHDREGYE. The entire CDR3 protein is CASSHDREGYEQYF.

This clone was seen more than once but under ten times. The sequenced fragment ends 3 residues before the CDR3 boundary, so the rest is inferred from the germline J gene. J is TRBJ2-7 and V is TRBV11-3; perhaps TRBD1 as D (5 bases). Trimming pared 5 bases from V and 4 bases from J, leaving 12 bases between. Germline V gene sequence: CDR1 SGHNT, CDR2 YENEEA. The CDR3 length is 13 residues. The DNA read from the CDR3 is TGTGCCAGCAGCAGGGGAATCGGGTACGAG. Amino acid sequence: CASSRGIGYE. The whole CDR3 is CASSRGIGYEQYF. The full variable domain, in which reference TRBV11-3 and TRBJ2-7 provide the parts outside the CDR3, is EAGVVQSPRYKIIEKKQPVAFWCNPISGHNTLYWYLQNLGQGPELLIRYENEEAVDDSQLPKDRFSAERLKGVDSTLKIQPAELGDSAVYLCASSRGIGYEQYFGPGTRLTVT.

This clone was recorded many times. The CDR3 end falls 3 residues outside the read, so it is completed with the germline J gene. V gene TRBV19 combines with J gene TRBJ2-2, with a possible D match to TRBD1 (6 bases). Germline CDR1 and CDR2: LNHDA and SQIVND (reference sequence). The CDR3 has 14 residues. V was cut by 7 bases and J by 3 bases, with 12 bases left in between. The CDR3 bases that were read are TGTGCCAGTAAGAAGGGGGTGGACACCGGGGAG. Amino acids: CASKKGVDTGE. The whole CDR3 reads CASKKGVDTGELFF.

Ten or more counts support this clone. The read ends 3 residues early relative to the CDR3; the germline J gene fills the gap. V and J are TRBV6-2 or TRBV6-3 and TRBJ1-5; 7 bases map to TRBD1. Germline values: CDR1 MNHEY, CDR2 SVGEGT. V dropped 7 bases and J dropped 0; count of bases not matched to a gene: 12. This CDR3 has 17 amino acids. The sequenced part of the CDR3 DNA is TGTGCCAGCACCCCCGACAGGGTTCTAGGTAGCAATCAGCCC. Amino acids: CASTPDRVLGSNQP. The whole CDR3 is CASTPDRVLGSNQPQHF.

This clone was picked up many times. The CDR3 end falls 3 residues outside the read, so it is completed with the germline J gene. The genes are TRBV30 and TRBJ2-5, with D possibly matching TRBD1 (5 bases). Trimming cost V 3 bases and J 4 bases, with 9 bases left between them. The CDR3 spans 12 residues. The V gene's germline CDR1 is GTSNPN and CDR2 SVGIG (reference sequence). CDR3 amino acids: CAWRQGAETQYF. Partial CDR3 DNA: TGTGCCTGGAGACAAGGGGCAGAGACC.

This clone has at least ten counts. The CDR3 goes on 3 residues after the read ends, and that part is filled in from the germline J gene. The chain carries TRBV29-1 and TRBJ2-3; 10 bases match TRBD1. From germline, CDR1 is SQVTM and CDR2 ANQGSEA. The CDR3 sequence is 15 residues long. Partial CDR3 DNA: TGCAGCGTTGGGAAGGGACAGGGGACGCAAGAGACG. Its translation is CSVGKGQGTQET. The entire CDR3 reads CSVGKGQGTQETQYF.

The CDR3 is CASSPEQISDYTF. The CDR3 DNA, read in part, is TGTGCCAGCTCACCAGAGCAGATCAGCGAC. The chain employs TRBV18 and TRBJ1-2; D unclear. The CDR3 end lies 3 residues beyond the end of the read and is filled in from the germline J gene. The CDR3 is made up of 13 amino acids. Germline V gene data show CDR1 as KGHSH and CDR2 as LQKENI.

This clone was observed at least ten times. The read stops 3 residues short of the end of the CDR3; the missing end is completed from the germline J gene. The rearrangement joins TRBV19 to TRBJ1-5; perhaps TRBD1 as D (5 bases). In germline, CDR1 is LNHDA, CDR2 SQIVND (reference sequence). V shed 7 bases and J shed 3 bases, with 13 bases lying between them. The CDR3 has 14 amino acids. The CDR3 DNA, read in part, is TGTGCCAGTACCAACGGGGGAGCCAATCAGCCC. This gives the protein CASTNGGANQP. The whole CDR3 region reads CASTNGGANQPQHF.

This clone showed up many times. The sequenced CDR3 bases are TGTGCCACCCAGACAGGGAGAGTCAATGAG. Residues: CATQTGRVNE. The CDR3 as a whole reads CATQTGRVNEQFF. The V gene is TRBV30, the J gene TRBJ2-1; TRBD1 aligns across 7 bases. The CDR3 end is not reached by the read, which stops 3 residues before it; the germline J gene fills it in. CDR3 length: 13 amino acids. Germline V gene sequence: CDR1 GTSNPN, CDR2 SVGIG (reference sequence). J lost 6 bases, V lost 8 bases, and 10 bases had no gene match.

There are many counts of this clone. From the germline J gene comes the end of the CDR3, since the read stops 3 residues before it. The V gene is TRBV20-1, the J gene TRBJ1-1, with a possible D match to TRBD1 (6 bases). Between the trimmed V and J ends, which lost 0 bases and 2 bases, there was a span of 16 bases. CDR3 length equals 16 residues. Germline lookup yields CDR1 DFQATT and CDR2 SNEGSKA (reference sequence). CDR3 DNA (partial): TGCAGTGCTAGAGATGATGGAGGGGGGGTCAACACTGAA. Translation: CSARDDGGGVNTE. The complete CDR3 sequence is CSARDDGGGVNTEAFF.

This clone has only a few counts. The CDR3 end is not reached by the read, which stops 3 residues before it; the germline J gene fills it in. The chain is built from TRBV10-2 and TRBJ1-1; D is perhaps TRBD1 (5 bases). The germline V and J ends were trimmed by 2 bases and 0 bases, with 7 bases remaining between them. The germline gives CDR1 WSHSY, CDR2 SAAADI. This CDR3 region has 14 residues. The covered CDR3 bases are TGCGCCAGCAGTGAGAAGGGGATGAACACTGAA. This translates into CASSEKGMNTE. The CDR3 as a whole reads CASSEKGMNTEAFF.